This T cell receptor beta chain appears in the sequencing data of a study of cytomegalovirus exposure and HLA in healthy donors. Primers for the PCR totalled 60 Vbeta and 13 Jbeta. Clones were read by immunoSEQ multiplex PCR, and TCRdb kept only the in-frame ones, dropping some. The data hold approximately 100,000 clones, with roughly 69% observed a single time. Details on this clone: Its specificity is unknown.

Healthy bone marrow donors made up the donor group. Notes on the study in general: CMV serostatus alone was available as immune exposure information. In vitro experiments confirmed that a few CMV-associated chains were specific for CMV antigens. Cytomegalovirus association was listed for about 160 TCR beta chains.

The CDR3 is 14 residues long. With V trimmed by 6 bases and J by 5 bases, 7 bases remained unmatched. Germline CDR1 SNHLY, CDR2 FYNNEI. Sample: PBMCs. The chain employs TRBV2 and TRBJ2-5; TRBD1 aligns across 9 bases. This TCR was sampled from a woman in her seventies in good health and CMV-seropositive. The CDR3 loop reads CASSQQGARETQYF. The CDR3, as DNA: TGTGCCAGCAGCCAACAGGGGGCAAGGGAGACCCAGTACTTC.